A single sample gave rise to the 10 T cell receptor beta chains below, sequenced in a study of T cells in Graves' hyperthyroidism and ophthalmopathy. Amplified TCR beta CDR3 regions came from RNA transcripts. With the HTBI primer set, the TCR CDR3 went through a first round of RT-PCR. From the multiplex PCR reads, TCRdb called clonotypes with MiXCR, one entry per CDR3 protein. Here the sample spans under 300,000 distinct CDR3 sequences, over 20% being singletons. Material for sequencing was blood. These receptors were collected from a man aged 30 to 45 with Graves' ophthalmopathy.

Ten or more counts support this clonotype. The rearrangement uses TRBV30 and TRBJ1-2; TRBD1 might be the D (5 bases). V dropped 3 bases and J dropped 4 bases, with 15 bases sitting between them. Germline V lookup: CDR1 GTSNPN, CDR2 SVGIG (reference sequence). The CDR3 spans 14 residues. CDR3 nucleotides: TGTGCCTGGAGCCCCGGAGATACAGGCTATGGCTACACCTTC. Translation gives CAWSPGDTGYGYTF.

In its sample, this clonotype was seen many times. The rearrangement links TRBV5-1 to TRBJ2-1; TRBD2 aligns across 7 bases. The CDR3 contains 15 residues. V shed 2 bases, J shed 0 bases, and the junction held 2 bases outside the gene matches. Germline V gene sequence: CDR1 SGHRS, CDR2 YFSETQ. The CDR3 bases are TGCGCCAGCAGCTTAGGCGGGAGCTCCTACAATGAGCAGTTCTTC. Its translation: CASSLGGSSYNEQFF. Complete variable domain (other parts from reference TRBV5-1 and TRBJ2-1): KAGVTQTPRYLIKTRGQQVTLSCSPISGHRSVSWYQQTPGQGLQFLFEYFSETQRNKGNFPGRFSGRQFSNSRSEMNVSTLELGDSALYLCASSLGGSSYNEQFFGPGTRLTVL.

The V gene is TRBV12-3 or TRBV12-4, the J gene TRBJ2-3; 7 bases map to TRBD2. The CDR3 is 14 residues long. The trim removed 3 bases at V and 2 bases at J, leaving 2 bases unmatched. CDR3 sequence: CASSFGTNTDTQYF. CDR3 DNA: TGTGCCAGCAGTTTTGGGACTAACACAGATACGCAGTATTTT.

This clonotype has more than one count but fewer than ten. CDR3 sequence (DNA): TGTGCCAGCAGTTTATCGGGGCCCCCCTACAATGAGCAGTTCTTC. Translating gives CASSLSGPPYNEQFF. The chain is built from TRBV27 and TRBJ2-1, with a tentative D call TRBD1 (5 bases). CDR3 length equals 15 residues. Germline V lookup: CDR1 MNHEY, CDR2 SMNVEV (reference sequence). The V and J ends lost 0 bases and 2 bases respectively, with 8 bases between them.

In its sample, this clonotype was seen many times. The chain has TRBV5-5 and TRBJ2-7; the D is unclear. The V and J ends lost 2 bases and 2 bases respectively, with 14 bases between them. The CDR3 has 15 amino acids. CDR1 and CDR2 from the germline V gene are SGHKS and YYEKEE (reference sequence). CDR3 loop: CASSLGPRGPYEQYF. CDR3 DNA sequence: TGTGCCAGCAGCTTAGGGCCGAGAGGACCCTACGAGCAGTACTTC.

V usage is TRBV12-3 or TRBV12-4 and J usage is TRBJ2-3; D gene ambiguous. The V and J ends lost 6 bases and 5 bases respectively, with 15 bases between them. The CDR3 extends over 14 amino acids. DNA for the CDR3: TGTGCCAGCAGCCCACAAGGCAAGGAAGATACGCAGTATTTT. Its protein is CASSPQGKEDTQYF.

This clonotype was observed many times. The chain uses TRBV12-3 or TRBV12-4 and TRBJ1-2; tentative D call: TRBD1 (5 bases). The CDR3 runs to 14 residues. V was shortened by 8 bases and J by 8 bases, with 21 bases between the two germline ends. CDR3 DNA sequence: TGTGCCAGCGGATTCGGGACCGACGTGGGGGGCTACACCTTC. Translated, it gives CASGFGTDVGGYTF.

This clonotype was recorded at least ten times. V is TRBV12-3 or TRBV12-4 and J is TRBJ1-2; TRBD1 matches at 8 bases. This CDR3 comprises 15 residues. V lost 6 bases, J lost 4 bases, and 10 bases stayed unmatched. Here the CDR3 reads CASSPGRGPGYGYTF. CDR3 in DNA: TGTGCCAGCAGCCCCGGCAGGGGGCCTGGCTATGGCTACACCTTC.

This clonotype showed up just a few times. A read error may explain this, as a much larger clone is one base away. This chain connects TRBV11-2 to TRBJ1-1, with a tentative D call TRBD1 (5 bases). CDR1 and CDR2 from the germline V gene are SGHAT and FQNNGV. The CDR3 is 16 amino acids. The CDR3 spells CASSLTQGGMNIEAFF. CDR3 sequence (DNA): TGTGCCAGCAGCTTAACGCAGGGTGGGATGAACATTGAAGCTTTCTTT.

There are many counts of this clonotype. The rearrangement uses TRBV11-2 and TRBJ2-1; D remains unclear. This CDR3 contains 15 residues. With 5 bases removed from V and 5 bases from J, the gap between germline ends came to 16 bases. Germline assignment: CDR1 SGHAT and CDR2 FQNNGV. In DNA, the CDR3 is TGTGCCAGCAGCCCACGGAAATCCGGTAACAATGAGCAGTTCTTC. Its translation: CASSPRKSGNNEQFF.